Below are 8 T cell receptor beta chains sequenced from a single sample in a study of cytomegalovirus exposure and HLA in healthy donors. Both 60 Vbeta primers and 13 Jbeta primers went into the PCR. Assay used: immunoSEQ multiplex PCR; TCRdb lists only in-frame clones, some missing. The sample includes more than 95,000 clones, around 72% of them seen just once. Sequenced: PBMCs. The receptors here all came from a man under 40 in good health and CMV-seronegative.

This clone turned up a few times. The rearrangement joins TRBV6-6 to TRBJ1-4; no firm D call. Trimming cost V 2 bases and J 5 bases, with 9 bases left between them. The CDR3 is 14 amino acids. CDR1 MNHNY and CDR2 SVGAGI come from the germline V gene (reference sequence). CDR3 nucleotides: TGTGCCAGCAGTTACAATGCGGAAAATGAAAAACTGTTTTTT. Protein sequence: CASSYNAENEKLFF.

V gene TRBV10-3 combines with J gene TRBJ2-3; 10 bases are a match to TRBD2. CDR1 is ENHRY, CDR2 SYGVKD, per germline. The CDR3 sequence is 16 residues long. V shed 8 bases, J shed 3 bases, and the junction held 11 bases outside the gene matches. The CDR3 reads CAIRVDLAGVTDTQYF. CDR3 nucleotide sequence: TGTGCCATCCGGGTGGATCTAGCGGGGGTTACAGATACGCAGTATTTT.

J is TRBJ1-5 and V is TRBV19; 7 nucleotides match TRBD1. The germline gives CDR1 LNHDA, CDR2 SQIVND (reference sequence). The CDR3 is made up of 16 amino acids. The V segment lost 0 bases and the J segment 4 bases; nucleotides outside the gene matches: 6. As DNA, the CDR3 is TGTGCCAGTAGTATAGAGGGACAGCTATTTAATCAGCCCCAGCATTTT. This gives the protein CASSIEGQLFNQPQHF.

This chain connects TRBV13 to TRBJ1-3, with no clear D. The CDR3 length is 14 residues. The V gene lost 2 bases and the J gene lost 7 bases, with 12 bases spanning the gap. Germline CDR1 and CDR2: PRHDT and FYEKMQ (reference sequence). CDR3 DNA: TGTGCCAGCAGCTTACTTTCCACCGGGAACACCATATATTTT. Amino acids: CASSLLSTGNTIYF.

The chain links TRBV30 to TRBJ2-7; D remains unclear. V lost 1 base and J 3 bases, leaving 10 bases between the germline ends. CDR3 size: 13 residues. Germline V gene sequence: CDR1 GTSNPN, CDR2 SVGIG (reference sequence). CDR3 region: CAWSGGTNYEQYF. CDR3 in DNA: TGTGCCTGGAGTGGAGGCACTAACTACGAGCAGTACTTC. The whole variable domain, remainder taken from reference TRBV30 and TRBJ2-7, is SQTIHQWPATLVQPVGSPLSLECTVEGTSNPNLYWYRQAAGRGLQLLFYSVGIGQISSEVPQNLSASRPQDRQFILSSKKLLLSDSGFYLCAWSGGTNYEQYFGPGTRLTVT.

The gene calls are TRBV10-3 and TRBJ2-7; 7 nucleotides match TRBD1. CDR1 and CDR2 from the germline V gene are ENHRY and SYGVKD. The V segment lost 7 bases and the J segment 6 bases; nucleotides outside the gene matches: 9. CDR3 length: 13 residues. The CDR3 spells CAINELGGGEQYF. The CDR3 DNA reads TGTGCCATCAACGAGTTAGGGGGCGGCGAGCAGTACTTC.

The chain links TRBV5-8 to TRBJ2-7; 8 bases match TRBD1. Germline V CDR1 and CDR2: SGHTS, YDEGEE. The CDR3 spans 14 residues. V trimming: 3 bases; J trimming: 2 bases; junction bases outside the gene matches: 4. CDR3 DNA sequence: TGTGCCAGCAGCTCCACAGGGGGTGCCTACGAGCAGTACTTC. Translating it yields CASSSTGGAYEQYF. Full variable domain (remainder filled in from reference TRBV5-8 and TRBJ2-7): EAGVTQSPTHLIKTRGQQATLRCSPISGHTSVYWYQQALGLGLQFLLWYDEGEERNRGNFPPRFSGRQFPNYSSELNVNALELEDSALYLCASSSTGGAYEQYFGPGTRLTVT.

The chain uses TRBV4-2 and TRBJ2-7; 12 nucleotides line up with TRBD1. Germline CDR1 is LGHNA and CDR2 is YNFKEQ. V lost 1 base and J lost 5; bases outside the gene matches: 6. This CDR3 contains 16 residues. In nucleotides, the CDR3 is TGTGCCAGCAGCCAAGTGGGGACAGGGGGCGCCCACGAGCAGTACTTC. Protein sequence: CASSQVGTGGAHEQYF.